Following are 25 T cell receptor beta chains from one sample sequenced in a study of T cells in Graves' hyperthyroidism and ophthalmopathy. Authors of the study amplified TCR beta CDR3 regions from RNA transcripts. The HTBI primer set drove a first-round RT-PCR of the TCR CDR3. One entry per CDR3 protein, called by TCRdb with MiXCR from the multiplex PCR reads. This sample has hundreds of thousands of distinct CDR3 sequences, with about 15% found just once. Sequencing input: blood. Source of these receptors: a woman aged 18-29 years with Graves' hyperthyroidism.

In this sample, this clonotype turned up many times. The gene calls are TRBV11-2 and TRBJ1-6; TRBD1 is a possible D gene (5 bases). The V and J ends lost 5 bases and 7 bases respectively, with 9 bases between them. The germline V gene encodes CDR1 SGHAT and CDR2 FQNNGV. The CDR3 has 13 residues. The chain's CDR3 is CASSTPGNSPLHF. CDR3 DNA sequence: TGTGCCAGCAGCACACCAGGGAATTCACCCCTCCACTTT.

Concerning this clonotype itself: A read error may explain this, as a much larger clone is one base away. Because the CDR3's place on the DNA is in doubt, the DNA is left out and the CDR3 is given as listed by TCRdb. The chain couples TRBV7-8 to TRBJ2-1; the table's D call, TRBD2, has no DNA check behind it. The CDR3 has 17 residues if both end residues are counted. Per germline, CDR1 SGHVS and CDR2 FQNEAQ. The CDR3 is CASSLVAGGAPYNEQLF.

The genes are TRBV20-1 and TRBJ2-7; D may be TRBD2 (6 bases). The V end was cut by 4 bases, the J end by 0 bases, with 16 bases between. CDR3 length: 15 residues. Germline V lookup: CDR1 DFQATT, CDR2 SNEGSKA (reference sequence). CDR3 sequence: CSAMREVSSSYEQYF. The CDR3, as DNA: TGCAGTGCTATGAGGGAGGTCTCTTCCTCCTACGAGCAGTACTTC.

This clonotype showed up just a few times. This chain connects TRBV6-6 to TRBJ1-6; D gene unclear. The germline CDR1 and CDR2 sequences are MNHNY and SVGAGI (reference sequence). CDR3 size: 13 residues. The germline V and J ends were trimmed by 2 bases and 8 bases, with 7 bases remaining between them. This chain's CDR3 is CASSYGEHSPLHF. For the CDR3, the DNA is TGTGCCAGCAGTTACGGGGAGCATTCACCCCTCCACTTT.

This chain connects TRBV12-3 or TRBV12-4 to TRBJ1-6, with D perhaps matching TRBD1 (5 bases). The CDR3 extends over 18 amino acids. V lost 3 bases and J 3 bases, leaving 18 bases between the germline ends. Here the CDR3 DNA reads TGTGCCAGCAGTTTGACCCCGAAAAAGGGGTTCTATAATTCACCCCTCCACTTT. Its protein is CASSLTPKKGFYNSPLHF.

This clonotype was counted ten times or more. The chain uses TRBV11-2 and TRBJ2-3, with a possible D match to TRBD2 (6 bases). The CDR3 has 17 amino acids. Trimming left V 0 bases short and J 5 bases short, with 18 bases between. CDR1 and CDR2 from the germline V gene are SGHAT and FQNNGV. The CDR3 DNA reads TGTGCCAGCAGCTTAGATCGCGGGGCCCTCATGGGAGATACGCAGTATTTT. It specifies CASSLDRGALMGDTQYF.

The table lists this clonotype with many counts. The chain links TRBV28 to TRBJ2-1; the D call may be TRBD1 or TRBD2 (6 bases each). The CDR3 is made up of 15 amino acids. Germline V lookup: CDR1 MDHEN, CDR2 SYDVKM. Between the trimmed V and J ends, which lost 5 bases and 3 bases, there was a span of 14 bases. The CDR3, as DNA: TGTGCCAGCAGTCGATATGGAGGGGGCTACAATGAGCAGTTCTTC. This sequence encodes CASSRYGGGYNEQFF.

As for this clonotype: A much larger clone is a single base away; this may be a read error. The V call is TRBV2, the J call TRBJ1-5, with 7 bases fitting TRBD1. V shed 6 bases and J 2 bases; nucleotides not matched to a gene: 4. CDR1 and CDR2 (germline): SNHLY, FYNNEI. The CDR3 is 14 amino acids. The CDR3, as DNA: TGTGCCAGCAGACCTGGACAGGGCAATCAGCCCCAGCATTTT. Encoded protein: CASRPGQGNQPQHF. Using reference TRBV2 and TRBJ1-5 for the parts outside the CDR3, the full variable domain is EPEVTQTPSHQVTQMGQEVILRCVPISNHLYFYWYRQILGQKVEFLVSFYNNEISEKSEIFDDQFSVERPDGSNFTLKIRSTKLEDSAMYFCASRPGQGNQPQHFGDGTRLSIL.

This clonotype was seen repeatedly, ten times or more. V gene TRBV3-1 combines with J gene TRBJ2-6; no firm D call. V lost 6 bases and J lost 0, with 9 bases in between. Germline-derived CDR1 and CDR2 are LGHDT and YNNKEL (reference sequence). CDR3 length equals 15 residues. The CDR3 loop is CASSPQVSGANVLTF. CDR3 in DNA: TGTGCCAGCAGTCCCCAGGTCTCTGGGGCCAACGTCCTGACTTTC.

J is TRBJ1-2 and V is TRBV6-1, with D uncertain. Trimming cost V 2 bases and J 8 bases, with 9 bases left between them. Germline V gene sequence: CDR1 MNHNS, CDR2 SASEGT. The CDR3 has 12 residues. CDR3 in DNA: TGTGCCAGCAGTGAAATCCGGCCGGGCTACACCTTC. This translates into CASSEIRPGYTF.

V gene TRBV18 combines with J gene TRBJ1-5, with D maybe TRBD1 (6 bases). CDR3 length: 16 amino acids. Germline CDR1 is KGHSH and CDR2 is LQKENI. Trimming pared 2 bases from V and 0 bases from J, leaving 11 bases between. The CDR3 here is CASSPRAGDSNQPQHF. The CDR3 DNA sequence: TGTGCCAGCTCACCAAGGGCAGGGGATAGCAATCAGCCCCAGCATTTT.

This clonotype was found a few times. This chain connects TRBV4-1 to TRBJ2-1; 7 bases map to TRBD2. CDR1 is MGHRA and CDR2 is YSYEKL in the germline V gene. The CDR3 extends over 17 amino acids. J was trimmed by 5 bases and V by 1 base; bases with no gene match: 11. CDR3 in amino acids: CASSQGRASGSNNEQFF. The DNA of the CDR3 is TGCGCCAGCAGCCAAGGGAGGGCTAGCGGTTCCAACAATGAGCAGTTCTTC.

The chain couples TRBV25-1 to TRBJ1-1, with 9 bases aligning to TRBD1. V trimming: 0 bases; J trimming: 3 bases; junction bases outside the gene matches: 5. CDR3 length: 16 residues. The germline CDR1 and CDR2 sequences are MGHDK and SYGVNS. The CDR3 reads CASSEYGRDRDTEAFF. The CDR3 coding sequence is TGTGCCAGCAGTGAATATGGCCGGGACAGGGACACTGAAGCTTTCTTT.

DNA of the CDR3: TGTGCCAGCACCCCGACAAGAGGGGGCATTCAGTACTTC. Encoded protein: CASTPTRGGIQYF. V usage is TRBV6-1 and J usage is TRBJ2-4; possible D gene TRBD1, 6 bases. The germline V gene has CDR1 MNHNS and CDR2 SASEGT. The ends were cut back, 7 bases at V and 9 bases at J, with 16 bases in the middle. The length of the CDR3 is 13 residues.

This clonotype was seen many times. V usage is TRBV13 and J usage is TRBJ1-6, with 8 bases aligning to TRBD1. V lost 6 bases, J lost 8 bases, and 6 bases stayed unmatched. Germline CDR1 PRHDT, CDR2 FYEKMQ (reference sequence). The CDR3 contains 14 residues. The CDR3 DNA follows: TGTGCCAGCAGTACGACAGGGGAGGATTCACCCCTCCACTTT. Amino acids: CASSTTGEDSPLHF.

This clonotype was counted many times. This chain connects TRBV7-2 to TRBJ2-7; tentatively, D is TRBD1 or TRBD2 (5 bases each). Germline V gene data show CDR1 as SGHTA and CDR2 as FQGNSA. This CDR3 is built from 20 residues. Between the trimmed V and J ends, which lost 5 bases and 2 bases, there was a span of 31 bases. CDR3 in amino acids: CASSLRPGSGVIWVAYEQYF. Here the CDR3 DNA reads TGTGCCAGCAGCCTACGCCCAGGGAGTGGGGTTATTTGGGTAGCCTACGAGCAGTACTTC.

This clonotype was found a few times. This chain links TRBV5-6 with TRBJ1-6; D is unclear. The CDR3 extends over 15 amino acids. Trimming took 0 bases from V and 8 from J, leaving 12 bases between them. Per the germline V gene, CDR1 is SGHDT and CDR2 is YYEEEE. CDR3 coding DNA: TGTGCCAGCAGCTTGGCCCCTCTAGGACATTCACCCCTCCACTTT. Translation gives CASSLAPLGHSPLHF. The entire variable domain, with the rest obtained from reference TRBV5-6 and TRBJ1-6, is as follows: DAGVTQSPTHLIKTRGQQVTLRCSPKSGHDTVSWYQQALGQGPQFIFQYYEEEERQRGNFPDRFSGHQFPNYSSELNVNALLLGDSALYLCASSLAPLGHSPLHFGNGTRLTVT.

This clonotype was recorded many times. CDR3 residues: CASSLVTGGWSPLHF. The CDR3 nucleotides read TGTGCCAGCAGCTTAGTGACAGGGGGCTGGTCACCCCTCCACTTT. The genes are TRBV11-2 and TRBJ1-6; 10 bases map to TRBD1. The junction had 4 bases not matched to a gene; V was cut back by 1 base and J by 10 bases. CDR1 and CDR2 from the germline V gene are SGHAT and FQNNGV. The CDR3 runs 15 residues.

This clonotype was observed at least ten times. The chain uses TRBV6-1 and TRBJ1-2, with 7 nucleotides matching TRBD1. The CDR3 runs 14 residues. Germline V CDR1 and CDR2: MNHNS, SASEGT. Losses at the gene ends were 6 bases for V and 7 bases for J; bases not matched to a gene: 11. DNA for the CDR3: TGTGCCAGCAGGCGGACAGGTCGAGAGGGTGGCTACACCTTC. Amino acid sequence: CASRRTGREGGYTF.

This clonotype came up many times. The CDR3: CASSFGRGKETQYF. DNA of the CDR3: TGTGCCAGCAGCTTCGGCAGGGGGAAAGAGACCCAGTACTTC. The chain recombines TRBV7-9 with TRBJ2-5; 7 nucleotides line up with TRBD1. This CDR3 comprises 14 residues. After removal of 3 bases from V and 3 bases from J, the junction contained 4 bases not matched to a gene. Germline CDR1 reads SEHNR; CDR2 reads FQNEAQ (reference sequence).

This clonotype has at least ten counts. The chain recombines TRBV15 with TRBJ1-1, with 10 nucleotides matching TRBD1. There are 20 residues in the CDR3. V was clipped by 1 base and J by 1 base; unmatched bases: 15. Germline-derived CDR1 and CDR2 are LNHNV and YYDKDF (reference sequence). The CDR3 region has the DNA TGTGCCACCAGCAGAGCCTCTTTCACCCGGGACAGGGGAAAGAACACTGAAGCTTTCTTT. It specifies CATSRASFTRDRGKNTEAFF.

The CDR3 sequence: CASSISGGKTDTQYF. The CDR3 region has the DNA TGTGCCAGTAGTATCTCTGGGGGCAAGACAGATACGCAGTATTTT. The chain has TRBV19 and TRBJ2-3; D possibly corresponds to TRBD1 (6 bases). Per the germline V gene, CDR1 is LNHDA and CDR2 is SQIVND (reference sequence). Trimming shortened V by 3 bases and J by 3 bases, and 13 bases separated the two germline ends. This CDR3 has 15 amino acids.

This clonotype appeared many times. The chain carries TRBV4-1 and TRBJ1-6; D is perhaps TRBD1 (5 bases). V lost 1 base and J lost 8, with 18 bases in between. The CDR3 consists of 17 residues. Per the germline V gene, CDR1 is MGHRA and CDR2 is YSYEKL. CDR3 sequence (DNA): TGCGCCAGCAGCCAAGGGATGAGGGGAAGTGGGGATTCACCCCTCCACTTT. Translation: CASSQGMRGSGDSPLHF.

J is TRBJ2-7 and V is TRBV28; D unclear. The germline gives CDR1 MDHEN, CDR2 SYDVKM. The V and J ends lost 4 bases and 12 bases respectively, with 13 bases between them. The length of the CDR3 is 11 residues. The CDR3 DNA reads TGTGCCAGCAGTTCCCCTCGAGGCACGTACTTC. Its protein is CASSSPRGTYF.

This clonotype was observed many times. The rearrangement links TRBV20-1 to TRBJ1-1; 8 bases match TRBD1. The CDR3 covers 13 residues. Germline-derived CDR1 and CDR2 are DFQATT and SNEGSKA (reference sequence). The ends lost 5 bases at V and 4 bases at J; junction bases unmatched: 6. The CDR3 DNA sequence: TGCAGTGCTGTGGACAGGGCGGGCACTGAAGCTTTCTTT. Protein product: CSAVDRAGTEAFF.